This T cell receptor beta chain was captured by sequencing in a study of OX40 agonist ivuxolimab in advanced cancers. Broader study findings: What antigens the expanded peripheral T cells recognized was never established. The study found among the lowest clonal expansion in partial responders at 0.1-3.0 mg/kg. Blood T cells, both CD4+ and CD8+, expanded clonally by week 6 at 0.1 to 3.0 mg/kg.

Libraries were prepared by immunoSEQ multiplex PCR; TCRdb keeps only in-frame clonotypes and omits some of them. The sample yields approximately 89,000 clones, 70% to 90% seen once. Points on this clone: The antigen remains unidentified.

From germline, CDR1 is MNHEY and CDR2 SMNVEV (reference sequence). This CDR3 has 14 residues. V was clipped by 6 bases and J by 7 bases, with 17 bases between them. The sequencing here drew on CD4+ or CD8+ T cells sorted from blood, taken in a trial of the OX40 agonist ivuxolimab. The gene calls are TRBV27 and TRBJ2-3; D not resolved. The sequence came from an adult with an advanced solid tumor such as melanoma, head and neck, liver or kidney cancer. This chain's CDR3 is CASRDKRLVNTQYF. The CDR3 DNA reads TGTGCCAGCAGAGACAAGCGTTTAGTTAATACGCAGTATTTT.